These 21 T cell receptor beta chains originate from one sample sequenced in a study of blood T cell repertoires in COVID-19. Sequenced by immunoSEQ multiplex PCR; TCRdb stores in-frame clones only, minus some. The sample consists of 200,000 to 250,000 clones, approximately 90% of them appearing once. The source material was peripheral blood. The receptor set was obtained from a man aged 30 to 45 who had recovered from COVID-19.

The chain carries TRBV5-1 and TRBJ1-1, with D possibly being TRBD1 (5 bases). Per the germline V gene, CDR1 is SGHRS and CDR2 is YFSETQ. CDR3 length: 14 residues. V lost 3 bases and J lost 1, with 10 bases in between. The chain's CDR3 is CASSYGGKNTEAFF. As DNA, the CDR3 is TGCGCCAGCAGCTATGGGGGGAAGAACACTGAAGCTTTCTTT.

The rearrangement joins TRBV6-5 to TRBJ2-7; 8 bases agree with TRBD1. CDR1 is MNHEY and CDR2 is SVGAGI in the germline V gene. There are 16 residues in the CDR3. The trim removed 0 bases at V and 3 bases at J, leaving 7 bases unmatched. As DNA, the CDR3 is TGTGCCAGCAGTTACTCGTCCGGGACAGGACTCTACGAGCAGTACTTC. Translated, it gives CASSYSSGTGLYEQYF.

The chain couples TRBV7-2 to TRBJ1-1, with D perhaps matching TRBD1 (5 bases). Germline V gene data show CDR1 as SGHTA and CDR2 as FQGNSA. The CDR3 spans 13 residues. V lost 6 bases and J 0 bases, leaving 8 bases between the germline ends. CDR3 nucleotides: TGTGCCAGCAGAGAACAGGTGAACACTGAAGCTTTCTTT. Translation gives CASREQVNTEAFF.

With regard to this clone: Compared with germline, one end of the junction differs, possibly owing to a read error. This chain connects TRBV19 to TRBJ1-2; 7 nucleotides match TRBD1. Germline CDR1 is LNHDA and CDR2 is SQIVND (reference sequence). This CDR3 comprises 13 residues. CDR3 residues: CASRPGTDLVGAF. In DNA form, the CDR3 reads TGTGCCAGTCGCCCCGGGACAGACTTGGTTGGGGCCTTC.

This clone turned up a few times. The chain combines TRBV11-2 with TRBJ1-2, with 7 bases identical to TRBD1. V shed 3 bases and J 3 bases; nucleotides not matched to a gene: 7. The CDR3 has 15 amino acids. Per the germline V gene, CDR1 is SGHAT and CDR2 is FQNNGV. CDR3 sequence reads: CASSFYRGYDYGYTF. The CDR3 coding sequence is TGTGCCAGCAGCTTCTACAGGGGTTATGACTATGGCTACACCTTC. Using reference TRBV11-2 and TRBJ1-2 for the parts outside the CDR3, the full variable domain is EAGVAQSPRYKIIEKRQSVAFWCNPISGHATLYWYQQILGQGPKLLIQFQNNGVVDDSQLPKDRFSAERLKGVDSTLKIQPAKLEDSAVYLCASSFYRGYDYGYTFGSGTRLTVV.

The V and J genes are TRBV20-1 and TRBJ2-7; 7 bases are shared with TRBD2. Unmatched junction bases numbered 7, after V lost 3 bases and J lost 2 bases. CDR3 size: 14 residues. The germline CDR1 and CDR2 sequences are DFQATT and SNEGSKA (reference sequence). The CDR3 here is CSASERGGTYEQYF. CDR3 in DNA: TGCAGTGCTAGTGAGCGGGGCGGCACCTACGAGCAGTACTTC.

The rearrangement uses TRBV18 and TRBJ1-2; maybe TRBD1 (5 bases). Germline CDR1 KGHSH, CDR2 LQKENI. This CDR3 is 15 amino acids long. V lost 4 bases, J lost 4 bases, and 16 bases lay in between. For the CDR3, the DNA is TGTGCCAGCTCACGAGGCCCCTCCCAGGGCTATGGCTACACCTTC. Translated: CASSRGPSQGYGYTF. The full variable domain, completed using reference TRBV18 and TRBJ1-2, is NAGVMQNPRHLVRRRGQEARLRCSPMKGHSHVYWYRQLPEEGLKFMVYLQKENIIDESGMPKERFSAEFPKEGPSILRIQQVVRGDSAAYFCASSRGPSQGYGYTFGSGTRLTVV.

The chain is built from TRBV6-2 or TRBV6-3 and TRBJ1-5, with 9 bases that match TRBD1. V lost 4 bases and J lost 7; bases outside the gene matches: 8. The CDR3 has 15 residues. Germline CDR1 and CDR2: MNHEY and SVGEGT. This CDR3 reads CASSSLTGGSQPQHF. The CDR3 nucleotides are TGTGCCAGCAGTTCCCTTACAGGGGGCAGCCAGCCCCAGCATTTT.

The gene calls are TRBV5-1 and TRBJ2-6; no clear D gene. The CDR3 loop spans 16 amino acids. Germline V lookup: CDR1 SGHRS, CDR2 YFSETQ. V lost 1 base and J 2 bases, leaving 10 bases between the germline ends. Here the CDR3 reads CASSLPTAAGANVLTF. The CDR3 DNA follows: TGCGCCAGCAGCTTGCCTACCGCGGCTGGGGCCAACGTCCTGACTTTC.

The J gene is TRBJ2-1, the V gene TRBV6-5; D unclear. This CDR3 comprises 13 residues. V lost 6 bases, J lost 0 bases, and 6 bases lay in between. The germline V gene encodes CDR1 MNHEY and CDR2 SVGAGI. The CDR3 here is CASSLSSYNEQFF. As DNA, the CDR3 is TGTGCCAGCAGCTTGAGCTCCTACAATGAGCAGTTCTTC.

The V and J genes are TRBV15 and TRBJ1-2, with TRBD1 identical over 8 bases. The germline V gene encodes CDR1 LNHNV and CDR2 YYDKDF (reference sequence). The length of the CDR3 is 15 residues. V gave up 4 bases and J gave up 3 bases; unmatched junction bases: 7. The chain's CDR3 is CATSTDRGLHYGYTF. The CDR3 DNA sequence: TGTGCCACCAGCACCGACAGGGGCCTTCACTATGGCTACACCTTC.

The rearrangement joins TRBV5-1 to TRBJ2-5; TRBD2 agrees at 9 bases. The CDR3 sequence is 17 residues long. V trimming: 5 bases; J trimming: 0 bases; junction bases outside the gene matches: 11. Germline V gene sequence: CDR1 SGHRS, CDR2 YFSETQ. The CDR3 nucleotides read TGCGCCAGCAGGGCGAAGGGAAGCGGGGGGTACCAAGAGACCCAGTACTTC. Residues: CASRAKGSGGYQETQYF.

Here the CDR3 reads CASSFGKRGLNTGELFF. CDR3 bases: TGTGCCAGCAGCTTTGGGAAAAGGGGTCTGAACACCGGGGAGCTGTTTTTT. The chain carries TRBV7-9 and TRBJ2-2; TRBD1 might be the D (5 bases). V lost 3 bases and J lost 1, with 15 bases in between. This CDR3 is built from 17 residues. Germline V CDR1 and CDR2: SEHNR, FQNEAQ (reference sequence). The variable domain in full, completed from reference TRBV7-9 and TRBJ2-2, reads DTGVSQNPRHKITKRGQNVTFRCDPISEHNRLYWYRQTLGQGPEFLTYFQNEAQLEKSRLLSDRFSAERPKGSFSTLEIQRTEQGDSAMYLCASSFGKRGLNTGELFFGEGSRLTVL.

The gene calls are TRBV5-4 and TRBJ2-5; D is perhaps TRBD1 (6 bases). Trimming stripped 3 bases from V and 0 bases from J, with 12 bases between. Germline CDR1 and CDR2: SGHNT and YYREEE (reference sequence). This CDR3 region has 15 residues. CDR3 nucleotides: TGTGCCAGCAGCTCCAGGACAGACAACCAAGAGACCCAGTACTTC. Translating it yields CASSSRTDNQETQYF.

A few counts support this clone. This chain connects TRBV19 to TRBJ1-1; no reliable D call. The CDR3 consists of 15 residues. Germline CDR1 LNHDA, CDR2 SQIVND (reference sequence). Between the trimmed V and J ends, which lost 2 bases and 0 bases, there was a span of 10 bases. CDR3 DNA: TGTGCCAGTAGTATATCGAGCGTAATGAACACTGAAGCTTTCTTT. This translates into CASSISSVMNTEAFF.

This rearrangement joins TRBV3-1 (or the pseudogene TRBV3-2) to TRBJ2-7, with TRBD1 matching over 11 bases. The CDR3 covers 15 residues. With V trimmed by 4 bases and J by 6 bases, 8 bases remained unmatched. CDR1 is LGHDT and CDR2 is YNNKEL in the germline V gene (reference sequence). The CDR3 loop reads CASSPLKGTGGEQYF. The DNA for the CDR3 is TGTGCCAGCAGCCCGCTTAAGGGGACAGGGGGCGAGCAGTACTTC.

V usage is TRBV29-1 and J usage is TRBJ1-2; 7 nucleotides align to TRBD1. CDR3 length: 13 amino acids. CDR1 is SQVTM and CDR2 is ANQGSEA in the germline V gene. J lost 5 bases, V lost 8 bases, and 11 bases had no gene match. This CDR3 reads CSSKTSGGYGYTF. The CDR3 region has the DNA TGCAGCTCCAAGACATCAGGGGGATATGGCTACACCTTC.

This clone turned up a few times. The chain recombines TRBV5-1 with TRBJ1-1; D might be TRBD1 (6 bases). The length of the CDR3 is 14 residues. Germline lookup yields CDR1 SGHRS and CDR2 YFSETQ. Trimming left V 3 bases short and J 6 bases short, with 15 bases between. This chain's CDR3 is CASSSVKKGAEAFF. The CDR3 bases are TGCGCCAGCAGCTCAGTAAAAAAGGGGGCTGAAGCTTTCTTT.

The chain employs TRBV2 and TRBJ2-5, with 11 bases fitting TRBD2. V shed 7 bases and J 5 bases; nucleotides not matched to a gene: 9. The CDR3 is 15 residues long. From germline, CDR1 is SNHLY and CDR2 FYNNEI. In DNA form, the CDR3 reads TGTGCCAGCACCGCGCTAGCGGGGGGCCGTGAGACCCAGTACTTC. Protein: CASTALAGGRETQYF.

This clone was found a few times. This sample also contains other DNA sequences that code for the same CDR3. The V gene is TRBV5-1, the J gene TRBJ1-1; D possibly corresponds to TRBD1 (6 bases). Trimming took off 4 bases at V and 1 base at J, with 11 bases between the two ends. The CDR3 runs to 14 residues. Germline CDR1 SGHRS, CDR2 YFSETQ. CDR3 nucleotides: TGCGCCAGCAGCAGGGGGACGGAGAACACTGAAGCTTTCTTT. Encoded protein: CASSRGTENTEAFF.

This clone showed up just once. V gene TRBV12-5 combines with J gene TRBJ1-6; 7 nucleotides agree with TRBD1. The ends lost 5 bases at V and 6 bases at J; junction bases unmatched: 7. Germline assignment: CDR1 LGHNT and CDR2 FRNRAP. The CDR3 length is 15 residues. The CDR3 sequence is CASGLLTGTNSPLHF. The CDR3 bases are TGTGCTAGTGGTCTACTGACAGGGACTAATTCACCCCTCCACTTT.